The clone carrying this T cell receptor beta chain was detected only a few times. The antigen is not known. CDR1 is SQVTM and CDR2 is ANQGSEA in the germline V gene. CDR3 length: 14 residues. V lost 4 bases and J 1 base, leaving 13 bases between the germline ends. Time point denoted: pre-sensitization, week 0. As to treatment: therapeutic diphenylcyclopropenone sensitization with weekly scalp DPC. The study's library attached unique molecular identifiers to single cDNA molecules. Original analysis: TCR counts had a median of about 94,000 per sample and spanned roughly 23,224 to 750,000. Using its own MiXCR run on the RACE reads, TCRdb lists one record per CDR3 protein. These V and J calls derive from TCRdb rather than the authors' analysis. The sample has about 89,000 distinct CDR3 sequences, about 10% seen once. The source of the sample is a study of human T cells and chemical hapten exposure. For the study at large: Patients additionally received therapeutic doses of diphenylcyclopropenone on the scalp once a week, and this continued throughout the approximately 25-week study.

Notes on the study in general: Sensitizing with DPC caused no change in TCRs above 1 in 1000 frequency.

The starting material was whole blood, obtained in connection with sensitization to the hapten diphenylcyclopropenone (DPC). The TCR was taken from a woman aged 60-70 years with alopecia areata. Some clones in this sample may be carry-over from other donors' samples. This rearrangement joins TRBV29-1 to TRBJ1-1; D unclear. In DNA form, the CDR3 reads TGCAGCGTTGGACCGACGTTGACGAACACTGAAGCTTTCTTT. Translation gives CSVGPTLTNTEAFF.